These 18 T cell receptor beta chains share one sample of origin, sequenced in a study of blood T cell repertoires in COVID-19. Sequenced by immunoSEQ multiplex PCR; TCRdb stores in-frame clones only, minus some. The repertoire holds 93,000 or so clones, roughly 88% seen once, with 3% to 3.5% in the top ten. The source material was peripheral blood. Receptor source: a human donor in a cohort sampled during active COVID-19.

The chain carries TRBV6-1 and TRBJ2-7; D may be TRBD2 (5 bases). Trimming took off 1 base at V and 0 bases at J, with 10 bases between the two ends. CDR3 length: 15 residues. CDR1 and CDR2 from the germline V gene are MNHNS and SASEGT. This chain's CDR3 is CASSEGGGSSYEQYF. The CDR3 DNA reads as TGTGCCAGCAGTGAAGGAGGTGGGAGCTCCTACGAGCAGTACTTC.

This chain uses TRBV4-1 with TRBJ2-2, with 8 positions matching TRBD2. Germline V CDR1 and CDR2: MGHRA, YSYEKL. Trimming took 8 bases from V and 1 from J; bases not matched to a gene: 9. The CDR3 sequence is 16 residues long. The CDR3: CASCRAGGLNTGELFF. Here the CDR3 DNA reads TGCGCCAGCTGTCGTGCGGGGGGCCTGAACACCGGGGAGCTGTTTTTT.

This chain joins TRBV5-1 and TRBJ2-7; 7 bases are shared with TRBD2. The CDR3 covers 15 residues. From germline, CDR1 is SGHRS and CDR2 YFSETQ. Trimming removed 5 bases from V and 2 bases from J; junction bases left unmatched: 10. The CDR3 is CASRRGKEATYEQYF. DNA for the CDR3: TGCGCCAGCAGGCGGGGGAAGGAGGCGACCTACGAGCAGTACTTC.

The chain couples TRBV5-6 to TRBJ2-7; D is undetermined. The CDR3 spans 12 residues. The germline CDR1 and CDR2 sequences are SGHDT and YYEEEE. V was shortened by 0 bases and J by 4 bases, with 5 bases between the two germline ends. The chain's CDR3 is CASSLARYEQYF. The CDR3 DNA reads TGTGCCAGCAGCTTGGCCAGGTACGAGCAGTACTTC. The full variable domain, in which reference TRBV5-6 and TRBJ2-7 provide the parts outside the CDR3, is DAGVTQSPTHLIKTRGQQVTLRCSPKSGHDTVSWYQQALGQGPQFIFQYYEEEERQRGNFPDRFSGHQFPNYSSELNVNALLLGDSALYLCASSLARYEQYFGPGTRLTVT.

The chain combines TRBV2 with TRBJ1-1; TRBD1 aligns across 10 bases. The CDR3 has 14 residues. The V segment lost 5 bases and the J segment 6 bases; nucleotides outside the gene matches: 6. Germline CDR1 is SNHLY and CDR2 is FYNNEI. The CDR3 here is CASSPQTGGSEAFF. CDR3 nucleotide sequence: TGTGCCAGCAGTCCCCAGACAGGGGGCTCTGAAGCTTTCTTT.

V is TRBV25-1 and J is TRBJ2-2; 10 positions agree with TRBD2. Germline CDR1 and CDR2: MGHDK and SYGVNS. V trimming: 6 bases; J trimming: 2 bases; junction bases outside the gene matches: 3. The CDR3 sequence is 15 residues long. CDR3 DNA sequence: TGTGCCAGCAGCCGGACTAGCGGAAACACCGGGGAGCTGTTTTTT. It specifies CASSRTSGNTGELFF.

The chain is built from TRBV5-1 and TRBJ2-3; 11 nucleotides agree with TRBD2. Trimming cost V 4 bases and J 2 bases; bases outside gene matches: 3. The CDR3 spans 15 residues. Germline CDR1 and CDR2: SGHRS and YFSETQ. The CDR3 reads CASSRGLADTDTQYF. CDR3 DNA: TGCGCCAGCAGCAGGGGACTAGCGGACACAGATACGCAGTATTTT.

The CDR3: CASSAVGVGNTIYF. CDR3 DNA sequence: TGTGCCAGCAGTGCCGTCGGGGTGGGAAACACCATATATTTT. V usage is TRBV6-2 or TRBV6-3 and J usage is TRBJ1-3; D is uncertain. CDR3 size: 14 residues. Trimming cost V 5 bases and J 4 bases, with 12 bases left between them. Germline loops: CDR1 MNHEY, CDR2 SVGEGT.

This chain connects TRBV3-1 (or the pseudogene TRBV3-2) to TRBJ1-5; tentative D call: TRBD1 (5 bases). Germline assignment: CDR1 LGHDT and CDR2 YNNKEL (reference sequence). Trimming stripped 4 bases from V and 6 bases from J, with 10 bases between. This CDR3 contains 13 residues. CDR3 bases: TGTGCCAGCAGCCGGGGCAGGTCTCAGCCCCAGCATTTT. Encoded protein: CASSRGRSQPQHF.

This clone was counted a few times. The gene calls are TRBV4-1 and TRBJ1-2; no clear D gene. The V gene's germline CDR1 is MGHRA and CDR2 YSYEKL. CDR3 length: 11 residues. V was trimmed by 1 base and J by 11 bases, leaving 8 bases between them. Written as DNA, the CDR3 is TGCGCCAGCAGCCAAGGGGAGGCTTACACCTTC. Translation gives CASSQGEAYTF.

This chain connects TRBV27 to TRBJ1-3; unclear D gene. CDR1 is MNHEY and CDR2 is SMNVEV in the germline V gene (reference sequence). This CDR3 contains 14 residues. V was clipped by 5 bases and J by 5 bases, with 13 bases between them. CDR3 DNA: TGTGCCAGCAGTACTGACCCTGGGCGAAACACCATATATTTT. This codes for CASSTDPGRNTIYF.

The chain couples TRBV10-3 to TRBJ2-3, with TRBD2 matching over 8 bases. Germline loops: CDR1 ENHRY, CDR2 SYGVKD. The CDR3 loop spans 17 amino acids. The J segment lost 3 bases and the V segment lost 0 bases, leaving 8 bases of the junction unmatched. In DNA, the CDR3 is TGTGCCATCAGTGAGTCGAATAGCGGGGTGGGGACAGATACGCAGTATTTT. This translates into CAISESNSGVGTDTQYF.

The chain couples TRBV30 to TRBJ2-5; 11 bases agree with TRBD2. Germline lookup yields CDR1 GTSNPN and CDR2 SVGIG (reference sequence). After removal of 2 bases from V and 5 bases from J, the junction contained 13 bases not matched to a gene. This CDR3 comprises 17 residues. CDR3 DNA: TGTGCCTGGAGTACCCGGGGGCTAGCGGGGGGAGGGGAGACCCAGTACTTC. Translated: CAWSTRGLAGGGETQYF.

CDR3 loop: CASSLGAGGRSGELFF. In DNA form, the CDR3 reads TGTGCCAGCAGCTTAGGGGCCGGGGGAAGGAGCGGGGAGCTGTTTTTT. This chain uses TRBV7-7 with TRBJ2-2, with D possibly being TRBD2 (6 bases). Deletions cut 1 base from V and 7 bases from J, with 16 bases between. The CDR3 is 16 amino acids. Germline CDR1 reads SSHAT; CDR2 reads FNYEAQ (reference sequence).

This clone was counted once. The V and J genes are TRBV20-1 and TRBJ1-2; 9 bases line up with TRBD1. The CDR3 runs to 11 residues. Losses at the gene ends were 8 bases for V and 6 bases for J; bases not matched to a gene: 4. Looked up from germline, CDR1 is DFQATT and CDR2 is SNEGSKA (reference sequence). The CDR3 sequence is CSYTGGDGYTF. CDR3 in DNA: TGCAGTTACACAGGGGGCGATGGCTACACCTTC.

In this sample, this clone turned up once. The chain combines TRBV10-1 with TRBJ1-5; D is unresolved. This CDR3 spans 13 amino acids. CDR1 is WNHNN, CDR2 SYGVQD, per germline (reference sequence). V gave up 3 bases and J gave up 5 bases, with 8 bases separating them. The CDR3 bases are TGCGCCAGCAGTGATGGGAGCCATCAGCCCCAGCATTTT. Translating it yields CASSDGSHQPQHF.

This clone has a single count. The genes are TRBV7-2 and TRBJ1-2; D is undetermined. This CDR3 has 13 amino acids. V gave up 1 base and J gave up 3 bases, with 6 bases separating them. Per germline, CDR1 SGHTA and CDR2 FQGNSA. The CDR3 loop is CASSLGRDYGYTF. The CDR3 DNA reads TGTGCCAGCAGCTTAGGGAGGGACTATGGCTACACCTTC.

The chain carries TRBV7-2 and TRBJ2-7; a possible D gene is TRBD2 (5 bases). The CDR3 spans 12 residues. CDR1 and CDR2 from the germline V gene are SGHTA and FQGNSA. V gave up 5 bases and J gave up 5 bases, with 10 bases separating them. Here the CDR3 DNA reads TGTGCCAGCAGCCCGGGGTGGGACGAGCAGTACTTC. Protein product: CASSPGWDEQYF.